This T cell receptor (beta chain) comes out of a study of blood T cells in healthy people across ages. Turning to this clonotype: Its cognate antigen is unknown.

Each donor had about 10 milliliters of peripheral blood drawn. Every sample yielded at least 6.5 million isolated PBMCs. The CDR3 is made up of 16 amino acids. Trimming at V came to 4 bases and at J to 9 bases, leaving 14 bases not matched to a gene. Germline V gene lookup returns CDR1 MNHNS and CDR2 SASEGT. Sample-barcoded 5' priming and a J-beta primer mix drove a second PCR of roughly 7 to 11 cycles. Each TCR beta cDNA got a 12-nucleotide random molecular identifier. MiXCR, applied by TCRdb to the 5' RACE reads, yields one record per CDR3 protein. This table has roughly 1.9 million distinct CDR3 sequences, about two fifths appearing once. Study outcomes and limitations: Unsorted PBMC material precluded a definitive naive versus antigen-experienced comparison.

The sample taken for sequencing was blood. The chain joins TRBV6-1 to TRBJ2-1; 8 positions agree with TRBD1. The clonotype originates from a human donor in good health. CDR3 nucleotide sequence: TGTGCCAGCAGTGCGGACAGGGCATCGGTTTACGGTGAGCAGTTCTTC. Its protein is CASSADRASVYGEQFF.